Following are 5 T cell receptor beta chains from one sample sequenced in a study of kidney transplant recipient with SARS-CoV-2 infection. Each CDR3 protein gets one entry after TCRdb re-called the reads with MiXCR. The sample has under 300,000 distinct CDR3 sequences; 29% are singletons. Sequenced material: a blood sample, taken at baseline and around day 120 from a kidney transplant recipient. The receptors derive from a male patient between 25 and 39 years old who had COVID-19 and was a kidney transplant recipient. The graft donor may have contributed some T cells.

A word on this clonotype: The conserved closing phenylalanine or tryptophan is absent in this CDR3, likely reflecting a read error. It is unclear where the CDR3 begins or ends on the DNA, so no DNA is shown, and the CDR3 is as TCRdb lists it. The J gene is TRBJ1-2, the V gene TRBV12-2. TRBV12-2 is a known pseudogene. From its first to its last residue, the CDR3 has 17 amino acids. CDR3 amino acids: CASRQKSTPRKTYGYTL.

For this clonotype: This sequence may be a read error, since a much larger clone differs from it by one base. This rearrangement joins TRBV12-5 to TRBJ1-2, with D perhaps TRBD1 (5 bases). Trimming shortened V by 3 bases and J by 6 bases, and 23 bases separated the two germline ends. Germline CDR1 reads LGHNT; CDR2 reads FRNRAP. The CDR3 sequence is 17 residues long. As DNA, the CDR3 is TGTGCTAGTGGTTTCAAGGTTTTGCAGGGAAAGACCCATGGCTACACCTTC. Translated, it gives CASGFKVLQGKTHGYTF.

Concerning this clonotype: With a much larger clone just one base away, this may be a read error. The rearrangement links TRBV20-1 to TRBJ1-2; D perhaps matches TRBD1 (6 bases). This CDR3 spans 12 amino acids. CDR1 and CDR2 (germline): DFQATT, SNEGSKA (reference sequence). This CDR3 is CGATAGDSGYTF. The CDR3 DNA is TGCGGTGCAACGGCAGGGGATAGTGGCTACACCTTC.

This clonotype was detected ten times or more. This chain connects TRBV5-6 to TRBJ1-2; D gene unclear. This CDR3 has 16 residues. Trimming left V 6 bases short and J 4 bases short, with 22 bases between. Germline lookup yields CDR1 SGHDT and CDR2 YYEEEE. The CDR3 is CASKQCNSRKTYGYTF. In DNA, the CDR3 is TGTGCCAGCAAGCAATGCAATAGTCGAAAGACCTATGGCTACACCTTC.

The rearrangement links TRBV11-3 to TRBJ2-1, with 8 bases matching TRBD2. After removal of 5 bases from V and 12 bases from J, the junction contained 9 bases not matched to a gene. CDR1 is SGHNT and CDR2 is YENEEA in the germline V gene. The CDR3 extends over 13 amino acids. CDR3 nucleotides: TGTGCCAGCAGCATAACTTTACTAGCGGCGCAGTTCTTC. The encoded protein is CASSITLLAAQFF.